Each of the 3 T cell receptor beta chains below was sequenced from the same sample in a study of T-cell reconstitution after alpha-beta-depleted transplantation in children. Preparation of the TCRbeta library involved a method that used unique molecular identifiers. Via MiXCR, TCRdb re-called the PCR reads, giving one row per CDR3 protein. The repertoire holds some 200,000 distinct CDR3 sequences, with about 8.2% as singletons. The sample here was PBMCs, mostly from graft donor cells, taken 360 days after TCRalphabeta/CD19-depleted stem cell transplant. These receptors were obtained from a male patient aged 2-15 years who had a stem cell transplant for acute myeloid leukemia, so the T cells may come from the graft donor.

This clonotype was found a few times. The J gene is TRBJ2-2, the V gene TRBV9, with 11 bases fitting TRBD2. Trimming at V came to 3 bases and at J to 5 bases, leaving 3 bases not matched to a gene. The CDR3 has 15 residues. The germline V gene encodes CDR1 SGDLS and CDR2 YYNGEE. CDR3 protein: CASSEGTSGTGELFF. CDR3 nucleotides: TGTGCCAGCAGCGAGGGGACTAGCGGAACCGGGGAGCTGTTTTTT.

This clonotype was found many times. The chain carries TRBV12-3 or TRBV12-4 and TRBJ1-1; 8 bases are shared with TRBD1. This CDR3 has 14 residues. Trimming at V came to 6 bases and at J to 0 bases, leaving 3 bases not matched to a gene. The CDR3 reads CASRGQVVNTEAFF. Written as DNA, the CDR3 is TGTGCCAGCAGGGGACAGGTGGTGAACACTGAAGCTTTCTTT.

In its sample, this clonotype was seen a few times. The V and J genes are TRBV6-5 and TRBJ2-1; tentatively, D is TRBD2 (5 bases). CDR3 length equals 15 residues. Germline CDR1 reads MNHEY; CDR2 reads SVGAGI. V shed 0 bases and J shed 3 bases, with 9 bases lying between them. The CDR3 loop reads CASSYSRAFYNEQFF. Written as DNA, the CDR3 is TGTGCCAGCAGTTACTCGAGGGCCTTCTACAATGAGCAGTTCTTC.